Shown below are 8 T cell receptor beta chains from a single sample sequenced in a study of PD-L1 blockade in urothelial cancer. TCRdb keeps only in-frame clones here, not all; method: immunoSEQ multiplex PCR. The repertoire consists of 25,000 to 30,000 clones, with over 60% occurring once and the leading ten covering around 3.3%. As to time point: peripheral blood 6 weeks after treatment start. Sequencing was performed on PBMCs, taken around atezolizumab (anti-PD-L1) treatment. The receptors were sampled from a man in his 70s with urothelial cancer.

The CDR3 DNA is TGTGCCATAGAGGCTGGGGCCAACGTCCTGACTTTC. It specifies CAIEAGANVLTF. V is TRBV10-3 and J is TRBJ2-6; D remains ambiguous. CDR1 is ENHRY, CDR2 SYGVKD, per germline. Trimming removed 9 bases at V and 2 bases at J, with 5 bases between. The CDR3 contains 12 residues.

The genes are TRBV4-2 and TRBJ2-1; 8 nucleotides match TRBD2. The V segment lost 9 bases and the J segment 7 bases; nucleotides outside the gene matches: 14. The CDR3 runs to 15 residues. The germline V gene has CDR1 LGHNA and CDR2 YNFKEQ. In DNA, the CDR3 is TGTGCCAGTGGGCACGGAGCGGGAGCAAGGAATGAGCAGTTCTTC. Translated, it gives CASGHGAGARNEQFF.

The chain couples TRBV11-2 to TRBJ2-1, with TRBD2 matching 9 bases. The CDR3 spans 18 residues. The J segment lost 6 bases and the V segment lost 7 bases, leaving 19 bases of the junction unmatched. Germline V gene lookup returns CDR1 SGHAT and CDR2 FQNNGV. Here the CDR3 reads CASTTPSWREGRLNEQFF. Here the CDR3 DNA reads TGTGCCAGCACCACCCCCTCATGGCGGGAGGGCCGACTCAATGAGCAGTTCTTC.

The gene calls are TRBV11-2 and TRBJ2-1; a possible D gene is TRBD2 (5 bases). The CDR3 totals 15 residues. CDR1 is SGHAT, CDR2 FQNNGV, per germline. Trimming took 3 bases from V and 9 from J, leaving 18 bases between them. CDR3 protein: CASSFLTSGNVEQFF. DNA for the CDR3: TGTGCCAGCAGCTTTTTAACTAGTGGCAACGTTGAGCAGTTCTTC.

V is TRBV7-6 and J is TRBJ1-1; D gene uncertain. CDR1 and CDR2 (germline): SGHVS, FNYEAQ. The CDR3 spans 15 residues. V lost 5 bases and J lost 1, with 14 bases in between. The CDR3 loop is CASSTVRHPNTEAFF. Here the CDR3 DNA reads TGTGCCAGCAGCACGGTAAGACACCCGAACACTGAAGCTTTCTTT.

J is TRBJ2-3 and V is TRBV10-3, with 14 bases fitting TRBD2. The CDR3 has 18 amino acids. Germline V lookup: CDR1 ENHRY, CDR2 SYGVKD. Trimming removed 6 bases from V and 5 bases from J; junction bases left unmatched: 13. This chain's CDR3 is CAISGLAGGPPVKDTQYF. The CDR3 DNA reads TGTGCCATCAGCGGACTAGCGGGAGGACCGCCCGTGAAAGATACGCAGTATTTT.

This clone was seen a few times. J is TRBJ1-1 and V is TRBV27; perhaps TRBD1 as D (6 bases). CDR3 size: 15 residues. V was shortened by 5 bases and J by 0 bases, with 13 bases between the two germline ends. The V gene's germline CDR1 is MNHEY and CDR2 SMNVEV (reference sequence). CDR3 sequence reads: CASSGGAGMNTEAFF. As DNA, the CDR3 is TGTGCCAGCAGTGGGGGGGCAGGCATGAACACTGAAGCTTTCTTT.

The chain employs TRBV7-2 and TRBJ2-3, with 10 bases matching TRBD2. The CDR3 is 15 amino acids. CDR1 and CDR2 from the germline V gene are SGHTA and FQGNSA. Trimming cost V 4 bases and J 1 base; bases outside gene matches: 2. The CDR3 coding sequence is TGTGCCAGCAGCTGGCTAGCGGGAGGCACAGATACGCAGTATTTT. It translates to CASSWLAGGTDTQYF.